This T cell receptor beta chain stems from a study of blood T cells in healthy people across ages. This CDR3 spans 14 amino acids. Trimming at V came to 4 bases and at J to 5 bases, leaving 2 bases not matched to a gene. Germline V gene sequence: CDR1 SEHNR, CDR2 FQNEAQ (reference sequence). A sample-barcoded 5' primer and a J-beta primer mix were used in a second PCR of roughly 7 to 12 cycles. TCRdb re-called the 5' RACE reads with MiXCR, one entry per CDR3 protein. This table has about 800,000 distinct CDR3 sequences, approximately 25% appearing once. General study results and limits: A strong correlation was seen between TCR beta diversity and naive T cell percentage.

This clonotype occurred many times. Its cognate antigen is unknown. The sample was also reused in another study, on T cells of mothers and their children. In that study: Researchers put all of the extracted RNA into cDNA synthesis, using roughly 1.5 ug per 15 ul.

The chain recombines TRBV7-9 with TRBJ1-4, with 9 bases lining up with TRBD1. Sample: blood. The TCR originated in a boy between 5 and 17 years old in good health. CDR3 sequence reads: CASSSGTGNEKLFF. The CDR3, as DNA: TGTGCCAGCAGCTCCGGGACAGGGAATGAAAAACTGTTTTTT.